Reported below is one T cell receptor (beta chain). All enrollees were about 18 to 100 years old and from 24 US areas. The data originate from a study of blood T cell repertoires in COVID-19. V lost 0 bases, J lost 7 bases, and 13 bases lay in between. The CDR3 totals 16 residues. Germline loops: CDR1 LGHNA, CDR2 YNFKEQ. Some clones are missing from TCRdb's copy, which holds only in-frame ones; the method was immunoSEQ multiplex PCR. The sample lists some 150,000 clones, about 90% seen once, with over 0.95% in the top ten. Sequenced input: PBMCs or T cells enriched from blood (not recorded which). This clonotype was sampled from a human donor with acute COVID-19. The donor label of this sample is uncertain. J is TRBJ1-6 and V is TRBV4-2, with D maybe TRBD1 (5 bases). Here the CDR3 DNA reads TGTGCCAGCAGCCAAGATCGTGCGACAGTGAATTCACCCCTCCACTTT. Its protein product is CASSQDRATVNSPLHF.